The 28 T cell receptor beta chains reported below all come from one sample, sequenced in a study of T cell clones after liver transplantation. TCRdb keeps only in-frame clones here, not all; method: immunoSEQ multiplex PCR. The data show about 120,000 clones, roughly nine tenths seen once. Specimen: CD4+ T cells from blood, collected 12 months after liver transplant. The source of these receptors is a human patient who received a liver transplant. A subset of T cells may come from the graft donor.

The chain has TRBV18 and TRBJ2-2, with 8 positions matching TRBD2. This CDR3 contains 16 residues. Trimming at V came to 6 bases and at J to 4 bases, leaving 10 bases not matched to a gene. CDR1 and CDR2 (germline): KGHSH, LQKENI. Here the CDR3 reads CASSLALAELTGELFF. CDR3 DNA sequence: TGTGCCAGCTCGCTGGCACTAGCGGAACTCACCGGGGAGCTGTTTTTT.

The rearrangement links TRBV5-1 to TRBJ2-7; weak D call: TRBD1 (6 bases). CDR1 is SGHRS and CDR2 is YFSETQ in the germline V gene. V lost 1 base and J 4 bases, leaving 15 bases between the germline ends. The CDR3 spans 15 residues. The CDR3: CASSLPQQGIYEQYF. The CDR3 coding sequence is TGCGCCAGCAGCTTGCCTCAACAGGGTATTTACGAGCAGTACTTC.

The J gene is TRBJ2-7, the V gene TRBV15; 7 bases map to TRBD2. The germline V gene encodes CDR1 LNHNV and CDR2 YYDKDF (reference sequence). This CDR3 has 16 residues. The V and J ends lost 1 base and 4 bases, in that order; junction bases with no gene match: 10. This CDR3 reads CATSRAWGGRGYEQYF. For the CDR3, the DNA is TGTGCCACCAGCAGAGCTTGGGGCGGGAGAGGGTACGAGCAGTACTTC.

The genes are TRBV9 and TRBJ1-3; D ambiguous. The ends were cut back, 0 bases at V and 9 bases at J, with 13 bases in the middle. CDR1 and CDR2 from the germline V gene are SGDLS and YYNGEE. This CDR3 contains 14 residues. The DNA of the CDR3 is TGTGCCAGCAGCGTAGATCGGGCCAGCCGCACCATATATTTT. This translates into CASSVDRASRTIYF.

The chain carries TRBV15 and TRBJ2-1, with TRBD2 matching 10 bases. This CDR3 region has 19 residues. Germline CDR1 reads LNHNV; CDR2 reads YYDKDF (reference sequence). The V gene end was trimmed by 0 bases and the J gene end by 4 bases; junction bases not matched to a gene: 12. In nucleotides, the CDR3 is TGTGCCACCAGCAGAGATCTTGGCTTATCTAGCGGGGGATACAATGAGCAGTTCTTC. As protein: CATSRDLGLSSGGYNEQFF.

The rearrangement uses TRBV27 and TRBJ2-1; D is tentatively TRBD1 or TRBD2 (6 bases each). CDR3 length equals 16 residues. Germline V gives CDR1 MNHEY, CDR2 SMNVEV (reference sequence). Trimming removed 2 bases at V and 0 bases at J, with 11 bases between. CDR3 residues: CASSLQGRISYNEQFF. As DNA, the CDR3 is TGTGCCAGCAGTTTACAGGGGAGGATCTCCTACAATGAGCAGTTCTTC.

J is TRBJ2-7 and V is TRBV29-1; tentatively, D is TRBD1 (7 bases). This CDR3 has 14 amino acids. The ends were cut back, 4 bases at V and 6 bases at J, with 19 bases in the middle. Germline loops: CDR1 SQVTM, CDR2 ANQGSEA. The chain's CDR3 is CSVALALQGGEQYF. CDR3 sequence (DNA): TGCAGCGTTGCCCTGGCCCTTCAGGGGGGCGAGCAGTACTTC.

The V and J genes are TRBV2 and TRBJ2-2; 11 positions match TRBD1. Germline values: CDR1 SNHLY, CDR2 FYNNEI. Losses at the gene ends were 8 bases for V and 5 bases for J; bases not matched to a gene: 4. CDR3 size: 14 residues. CDR3 in DNA: TGTGCCAGCGCAGGACAGGGGGCGACCGGGGAGCTGTTTTTT. It is translated as CASAGQGATGELFF. Based on the CDR3 plus reference TRBV2 and TRBJ2-2, the full variable domain is EPEVTQTPSHQVTQMGQEVILRCVPISNHLYFYWYRQILGQKVEFLVSFYNNEISEKSEIFDDQFSVERPDGSNFTLKIRSTKLEDSAMYFCASAGQGATGELFFGEGSRLTVL.

The J gene is TRBJ1-2, the V gene TRBV29-1; perhaps TRBD1 as D (5 bases). CDR1 and CDR2 (germline): SQVTM, ANQGSEA. CDR3 length equals 13 residues. The V gene lost 1 base and the J gene lost 2 bases, with 8 bases spanning the gap. In nucleotides, the CDR3 is TGCAGCGTTGAAGCCCCAGGGAACTATGGCTACACCTTC. It translates to CSVEAPGNYGYTF.

The chain is built from TRBV6-5 and TRBJ1-4; D is unresolved. Trimming took off 8 bases at V and 0 bases at J, with 10 bases between the two ends. Germline assignment: CDR1 MNHEY and CDR2 SVGAGI. The CDR3 totals 14 residues. This CDR3 reads CASGKSATNEKLFF. The CDR3 coding sequence is TGTGCCAGCGGAAAGAGCGCAACTAATGAAAAACTGTTTTTT.

There are a few counts of this clone. The chain combines TRBV5-6 with TRBJ2-2, with 15 bases identical to TRBD2. The length of the CDR3 is 19 residues. With V trimmed by 2 bases and J by 1 base, 6 bases remained unmatched. Germline CDR1 is SGHDT and CDR2 is YYEEEE. The chain's CDR3 is CASSFQGTSGRWNTGELFF. The CDR3 region has the DNA TGTGCCAGCAGCTTCCAAGGGACTAGCGGGAGGTGGAACACCGGGGAGCTGTTTTTT. The full variable domain, rest sourced from reference TRBV5-6 and TRBJ2-2, is DAGVTQSPTHLIKTRGQQVTLRCSPKSGHDTVSWYQQALGQGPQFIFQYYEEEERQRGNFPDRFSGHQFPNYSSELNVNALLLGDSALYLCASSFQGTSGRWNTGELFFGEGSRLTVL.

This clone was found once. This sample also contains other DNA sequences that code for the same CDR3. The rearrangement uses TRBV7-9 and TRBJ2-7, with a tentative D call TRBD2 (5 bases). CDR1 and CDR2 (germline): SEHNR, FQNEAQ (reference sequence). Between the trimmed V and J ends, which lost 5 bases and 2 bases, there was a span of 7 bases. The CDR3 runs 12 residues. The CDR3 is CASSAGTYEQYF. Written as DNA, the CDR3 is TGTGCCAGCAGCGCCGGGACCTACGAGCAGTACTTC.

This clone appeared a single time. V usage is TRBV19 and J usage is TRBJ1-5; D might be TRBD1 (5 bases). The length of the CDR3 is 16 residues. Trimming took 7 bases from V and 4 from J, leaving 20 bases between them. Germline values: CDR1 LNHDA, CDR2 SQIVND (reference sequence). CDR3 in amino acids: CASTPSRGRKNQPQHF. In DNA form, the CDR3 reads TGTGCCAGTACCCCAAGTAGGGGTAGAAAAAATCAGCCCCAGCATTTT. Complete variable domain (other parts from reference TRBV19 and TRBJ1-5): DGGITQSPKYLFRKEGQNVTLSCEQNLNHDAMYWYRQDPGQGLRLIYYSQIVNDFQKGDIAEGYSVSREKKESFPLTVTSAQKNPTAFYLCASTPSRGRKNQPQHFGDGTRLSIL.

This clone appeared a single time. The chain uses TRBV5-6 and TRBJ2-3; the D gene is possibly TRBD2 (6 bases). Trimming shortened V by 2 bases and J by 4 bases, and 8 bases separated the two germline ends. The CDR3 totals 13 residues. Germline values: CDR1 SGHDT, CDR2 YYEEEE. CDR3 residues: CASSLLAPDTQYF. The CDR3 coding sequence is TGTGCCAGCAGCTTACTAGCTCCAGATACGCAGTATTTT.

In its sample, this clone was seen many times. Here the CDR3 DNA reads TGTGCCAGCTCACCAGCCGGTATGAGGGATGAGCAGTACTTC. Amino acids: CASSPAGMRDEQYF. V is TRBV18 and J is TRBJ2-7; the D gene is possibly TRBD2 (5 bases). The CDR3 contains 14 residues. Germline CDR1 KGHSH, CDR2 LQKENI. With 2 bases removed from V and 7 bases from J, the gap between germline ends came to 15 bases.

This chain joins TRBV5-6 and TRBJ2-5; D gene uncertain. Trimming removed 0 bases from V and 7 bases from J, with 7 bases in between. The CDR3 has 12 amino acids. Germline loops: CDR1 SGHDT, CDR2 YYEEEE. The CDR3 region is CASSLDWTTQYF. Written as DNA, the CDR3 is TGTGCCAGCAGCTTGGACTGGACGACCCAGTACTTC.

The chain joins TRBV19 to TRBJ1-5, with TRBD1 identical over 8 bases. V was clipped by 7 bases and J by 0 bases; unmatched bases: 5. CDR1 is LNHDA and CDR2 is SQIVND in the germline V gene (reference sequence). The CDR3 contains 15 residues. Here the CDR3 reads CASTRDRLSNQPQHF. CDR3 nucleotide sequence: TGTGCCAGTACCAGGGACAGGCTTAGCAATCAGCCCCAGCATTTT.

V usage is TRBV5-1 and J usage is TRBJ2-2, with 9 bases fitting TRBD2. CDR3 size: 15 residues. V shed 4 bases, J shed 5 bases, and the junction held 6 bases outside the gene matches. Germline values: CDR1 SGHRS, CDR2 YFSETQ. Here the CDR3 DNA reads TGCGCCAGCAGCAATAGCGGGAGAGGAACCGGGGAGCTGTTTTTT. Its translation is CASSNSGRGTGELFF.

This chain uses TRBV27 with TRBJ2-7; D is possibly TRBD1 or TRBD2 (5 bases each). The V end was cut by 6 bases, the J end by 6 bases, with 15 bases between. This CDR3 is built from 13 residues. CDR1 MNHEY and CDR2 SMNVEV come from the germline V gene (reference sequence). CDR3 amino acids: CASRAAAGFEQYF. DNA for the CDR3: TGTGCCAGCAGGGCAGCGGCAGGGTTCGAGCAGTACTTC.

The genes are TRBV18 and TRBJ2-7; 9 bases fit TRBD2. The germline V gene has CDR1 KGHSH and CDR2 LQKENI. J lost 6 bases, V lost 3 bases, and 6 bases had no gene match. The CDR3 has 14 amino acids. The DNA of the CDR3 is TGTGCCAGCTCACCCGGGACTAGCCCCCTCGAGCAGTACTTC. This encodes CASSPGTSPLEQYF.

J is TRBJ2-5 and V is TRBV7-2; weak D call: TRBD2 (6 bases). This CDR3 spans 14 amino acids. Germline-derived CDR1 and CDR2 are SGHTA and FQGNSA. V was shortened by 1 base and J by 5 bases, with 11 bases between the two germline ends. CDR3 sequence reads: CASSLGAGGETQYF. CDR3 nucleotide sequence: TGTGCCAGCAGCTTAGGAGCGGGTGGGGAGACCCAGTACTTC.

In DNA, the CDR3 is TGTGCCAGCAGTGAGACTAGCGGCAGATACAATGAGCAGTTCTTC. Residues: CASSETSGRYNEQFF. This sequence joins TRBV2 and TRBJ2-1; 9 bases line up with TRBD2. The CDR3 spans 15 residues. The germline gives CDR1 SNHLY, CDR2 FYNNEI. V dropped 3 bases and J dropped 4; count of bases not matched to a gene: 4.

This clone is a singleton in its sample. The chain couples TRBV4-2 to TRBJ2-1; 10 nucleotides match TRBD2. The CDR3 is 14 amino acids. CDR1 LGHNA and CDR2 YNFKEQ come from the germline V gene. The V and J ends lost 0 bases and 11 bases, in that order; junction bases with no gene match: 4. The CDR3 nucleotides read TGTGCCAGCAGCCAAGATCCGGGACTAGCGCAGCAGTTCTTC. Encoded protein: CASSQDPGLAQQFF.

This chain joins TRBV27 and TRBJ2-7, with D maybe TRBD2 (6 bases). This CDR3 is built from 13 residues. CDR1 is MNHEY, CDR2 SMNVEV, per germline (reference sequence). Trimming pared 4 bases from V and 2 bases from J, leaving 9 bases between. The CDR3 loop reads CASSSPGAYEQYF. DNA of the CDR3: TGTGCCAGCAGTTCGCCGGGAGCCTACGAGCAGTACTTC.

V is TRBV5-1 and J is TRBJ2-7; tentatively, D is TRBD2 (5 bases). Trimming stripped 7 bases from V and 5 bases from J, with 16 bases between. CDR1 and CDR2 (germline): SGHRS, YFSETQ. The CDR3 length is 13 residues. CDR3 loop: CASSPLVEDEQYF. The CDR3 DNA follows: TGCGCCAGCTCGCCCCTTGTGGAGGACGAGCAGTACTTC.

This chain uses TRBV11-3 with TRBJ2-1, with TRBD1 identical over 7 bases. Trimming cost V 4 bases and J 9 bases; bases outside gene matches: 9. The CDR3 loop spans 14 amino acids. Germline loops: CDR1 SGHNT, CDR2 YENEEA. CDR3 residues: CASSSGSQGIEQFF. CDR3 coding DNA: TGTGCCAGCAGCTCGGGATCACAGGGGATTGAGCAGTTCTTC.

The chain recombines TRBV5-4 with TRBJ2-1, with 14 bases identical to TRBD2. The CDR3 covers 18 residues. The germline V gene has CDR1 SGHNT and CDR2 YYREEE (reference sequence). V lost 3 bases to trimming and J lost 1 base; unmatched junction nucleotides: 6. The CDR3 region is CASSSGGLAGVSYNEQFF. The DNA for the CDR3 is TGTGCCAGCAGCTCAGGGGGACTAGCGGGAGTGTCCTACAATGAGCAGTTCTTC.

The chain couples TRBV27 to TRBJ1-2; D is perhaps TRBD1 (5 bases). The V end lost 6 bases, the J end lost 2 bases, and 16 bases lay between the germline ends. CDR1 is MNHEY, CDR2 SMNVEV, per germline (reference sequence). The CDR3 is made up of 15 amino acids. CDR3 in amino acids: CASRLLAGMNYGYTF. As DNA, the CDR3 is TGTGCCAGCAGGCTCCTAGCAGGGATGAACTATGGCTACACCTTC.